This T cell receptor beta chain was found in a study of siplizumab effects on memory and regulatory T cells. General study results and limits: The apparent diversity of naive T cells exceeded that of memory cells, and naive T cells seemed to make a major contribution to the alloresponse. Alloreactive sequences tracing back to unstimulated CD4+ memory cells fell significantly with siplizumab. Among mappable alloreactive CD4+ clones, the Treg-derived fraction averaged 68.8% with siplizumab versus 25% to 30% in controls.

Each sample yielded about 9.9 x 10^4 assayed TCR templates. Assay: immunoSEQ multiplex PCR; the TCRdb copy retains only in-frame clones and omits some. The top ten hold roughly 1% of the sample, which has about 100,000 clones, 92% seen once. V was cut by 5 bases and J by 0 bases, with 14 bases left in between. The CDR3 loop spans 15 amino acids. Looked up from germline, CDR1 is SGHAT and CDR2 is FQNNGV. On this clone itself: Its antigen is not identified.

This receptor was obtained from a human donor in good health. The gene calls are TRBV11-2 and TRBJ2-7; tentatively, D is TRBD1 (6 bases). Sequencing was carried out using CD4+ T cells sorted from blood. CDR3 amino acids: CASSLSGTYSYEQYF. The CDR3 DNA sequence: TGTGCCAGCAGCCTTAGTGGGACATACTCCTACGAGCAGTACTTC.